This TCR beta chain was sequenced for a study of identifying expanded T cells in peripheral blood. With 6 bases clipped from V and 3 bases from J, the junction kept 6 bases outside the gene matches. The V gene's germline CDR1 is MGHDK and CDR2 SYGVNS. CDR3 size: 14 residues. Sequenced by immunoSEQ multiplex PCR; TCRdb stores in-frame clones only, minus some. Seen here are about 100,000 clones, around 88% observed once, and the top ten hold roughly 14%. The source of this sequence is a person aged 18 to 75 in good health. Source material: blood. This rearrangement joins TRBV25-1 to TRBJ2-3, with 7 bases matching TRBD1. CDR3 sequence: CASSTGVGTDTQYF. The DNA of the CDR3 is TGTGCCAGCAGCACAGGGGTGGGGACAGATACGCAGTATTTT. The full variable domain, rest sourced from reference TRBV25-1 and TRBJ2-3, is EADIYQTPRYLVIGTGKKITLECSQTMGHDKMYWYQQDPGMELHLIHYSYGVNSTEKGDLSSESTVSRIRTEHFPLTLESARPSHTSQYLCASSTGVGTDTQYFGPGTRLTVL.